The sequence of this T cell receptor beta chain was determined in a study of tumor and adjacent non-tumor tissue in lung cancer. The overall study: There were roughly 11 adenocarcinoma, a couple of squamous cell carcinoma and 1 small cell lung cancer cases.

RNA was extracted from bulk tissue without any cell sorting. The normal lung tissue was taken more than 3 cm from the tumor edge. Donors were chemotherapy-naive, newly diagnosed lung cancer surgical patients in China, August–late 2014. V gave up 3 bases and J gave up 6 bases, with 16 bases separating them. The germline V gene has CDR1 KGHDR and CDR2 SFDVKD. The CDR3 consists of 15 residues. A modified ARM-PCR protocol with three rounds of nested PCR amplified TCRbeta. TCRdb itself ran the multiplex PCR reads through MiXCR, one entry per CDR3 protein. The profile shows about 60,000 distinct CDR3 sequences, about 61% of them singletons. Overall study results and limits: Shorter survival was associated with higher TCR diversity in tumors. In normal lung, the top 100 clones were significantly more dominant than in tumor.

The sample holds one count of this clonotype. Its target is unknown. This TCR derives from a man between 65 and 80 years old with non-small cell lung cancer. J is TRBJ1-2 and V is TRBV24-1; D perhaps matches TRBD1 (6 bases). Material: distant non-tumor lung tissue. CDR3 sequence: CATSDPAGTLDGYTF. For the CDR3, the DNA is TGTGCCACCAGTGATCCCGCCGGGACACTGGATGGCTACACCTTC.